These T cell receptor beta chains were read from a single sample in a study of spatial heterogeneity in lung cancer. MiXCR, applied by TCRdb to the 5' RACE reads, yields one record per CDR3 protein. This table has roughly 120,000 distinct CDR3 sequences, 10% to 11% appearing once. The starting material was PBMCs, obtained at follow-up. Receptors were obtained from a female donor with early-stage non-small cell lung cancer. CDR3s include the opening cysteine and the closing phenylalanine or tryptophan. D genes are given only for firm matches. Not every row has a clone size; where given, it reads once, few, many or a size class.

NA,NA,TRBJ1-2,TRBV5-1,CASYRGSEGYTF,TGCGCCAGTTATAGGGGTTCAGAAGGCTACACCTTC
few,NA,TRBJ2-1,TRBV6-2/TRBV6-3,CASRKTSWAEQFF,TGTGCCAGCAGAAAAACTAGCTGGGCCGAGCAGTTCTTC
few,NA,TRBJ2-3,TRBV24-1,CATGGRGTDTQYF,TGTGCCACCGGCGGCAGAGGCACAGATACGCAGTATTTT
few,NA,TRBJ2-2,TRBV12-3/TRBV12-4,CASSVLAPGELFF,TGTGCCAGCAGTGTACTAGCCCCCGGGGAGCTGTTTTTT
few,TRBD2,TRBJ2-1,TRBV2,CASIRTRVYNEQFF,TGTGCCAGCATTCGGACTAGGGTCTACAATGAGCAGTTCTTC
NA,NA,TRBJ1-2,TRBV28,CASRRPLYGYTF,TGTGCCAGCAGACGACCCCTCTATGGCTACACCTTC
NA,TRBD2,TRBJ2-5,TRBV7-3,CASSSAGGRRETQYF,TGTGCCAGCAGCTCGGCGGGGGGGCGCCGTGAGACCCAGTACTTC
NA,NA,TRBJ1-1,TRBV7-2,CASSLEWTPSTWAFF,TGTGCCAGCAGCTTAGAGTGGACACCCTCTACTTGGGCTTTCTTT
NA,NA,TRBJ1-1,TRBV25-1,CASSELRENTEAFF,TGTGCCAGCAGTGAATTGCGGGAGAACACTGAAGCTTTCTTT
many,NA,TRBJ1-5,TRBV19,CASTDGEAGRVQPQHF,TGTGCCAGTACGGACGGGGAGGCAGGCCGGGTGCAGCCCCAGCATTTT
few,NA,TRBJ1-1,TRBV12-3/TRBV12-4,CASSIRVYTEAFF,TGTGCCAGCAGTATCAGAGTTTACACTGAAGCTTTCTTT
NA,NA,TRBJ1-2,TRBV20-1,CSARVTDPNYGYTF,TGCAGTGCTAGGGTGACAGATCCTAACTATGGCTACACCTTC
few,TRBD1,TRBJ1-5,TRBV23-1,CASSQTWTGDPSNQPQHF,TGCGCCAGCAGTCAAACCTGGACAGGCGACCCAAGCAATCAGCCCCAGCATTTT
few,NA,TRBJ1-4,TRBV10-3,CAISEDRGEKLFF,TGTGCCATCAGTGAAGACCGCGGGGAAAAACTGTTTTTT
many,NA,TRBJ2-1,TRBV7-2,CASTPTRSLEQFF,TGTGCCAGCACCCCGACTAGAAGTCTTGAGCAGTTCTTC
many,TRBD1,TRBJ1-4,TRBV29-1,CSAVLGQALTNEKLFF,TGCAGCGCCGTCTTGGGACAGGCCCTTACAAATGAAAAACTGTTTTTT
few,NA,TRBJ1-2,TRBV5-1,CASSLSGNYGYTF,TGCGCCAGCAGCTTGTCAGGGAACTATGGCTACACCTTC
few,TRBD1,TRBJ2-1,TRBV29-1,CSVEGTGKYNEQFF,TGCAGCGTTGAAGGGACAGGGAAGTACAATGAGCAGTTCTTC
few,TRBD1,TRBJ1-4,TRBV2,CASRDRGRGEKLFF,TGTGCCAGCAGAGACAGGGGGCGTGGAGAAAAACTGTTTTTT
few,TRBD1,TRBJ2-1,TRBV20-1,CSPRTGVRNEQFF,TGCAGCCCTCGGACAGGGGTGCGCAATGAGCAGTTCTTC
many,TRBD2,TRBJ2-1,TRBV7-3,CASSNGRGMYEQFF,TGTGCCAGCAGCAACGGGAGGGGTATGTATGAGCAGTTCTTC
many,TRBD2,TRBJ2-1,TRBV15,CATSRETGTSNEQFF,TGTGCCACCAGCAGAGAAACCGGGACTAGTAATGAGCAGTTCTTC
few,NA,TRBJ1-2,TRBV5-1,CASSPQDAGYGYTF,TGCGCCAGCAGCCCTCAGGACGCCGGGTATGGCTACACCTTC
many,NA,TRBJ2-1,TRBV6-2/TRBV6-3,CASSPDTYNEQFF,TGTGCCAGCAGTCCAGACACCTACAATGAGCAGTTCTTC
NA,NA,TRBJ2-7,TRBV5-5,CASSPGLVSYEQYF,TGTGCCAGCAGCCCCGGACTTGTGTCCTACGAGCAGTACTTC
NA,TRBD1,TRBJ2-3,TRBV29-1,CSVVRGRGDTQYF,TGCAGCGTTGTGAGGGGGCGTGGAGATACGCAGTATTTT
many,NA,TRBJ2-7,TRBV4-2,CASSQVWDSLHEQYF,TGTGCCAGCAGCCAAGTCTGGGACTCCCTCCACGAGCAGTACTTC
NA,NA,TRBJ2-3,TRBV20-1,CSARDLAYTDTQYF,TGCAGTGCTAGAGATCTAGCTTATACAGATACGCAGTATTTT
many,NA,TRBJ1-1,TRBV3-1,CASSLLVENTEAFF,TGTGCCAGCAGCCTCCTGGTAGAGAACACTGAAGCTTTCTTT
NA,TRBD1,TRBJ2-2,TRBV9,CASSATGERVTGELFF,TGTGCCAGCAGCGCGACAGGGGAGAGGGTCACCGGGGAGCTGTTTTTT
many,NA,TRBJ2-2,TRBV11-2,CASSLGVRGTGELFF,TGTGCCAGCAGCTTGGGTGTCAGGGGTACCGGGGAGCTGTTTTTT
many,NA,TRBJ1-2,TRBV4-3,CASSPERHLLYGYTF,TGCGCCAGCAGCCCGGAAAGACACTTGCTCTATGGCTACACCTTC
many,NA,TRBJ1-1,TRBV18,CASSPKQGRNTEAFF,TGTGCCAGCTCACCAAAACAGGGAAGGAACACTGAAGCTTTCTTT
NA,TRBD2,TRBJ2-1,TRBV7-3,CASSSSGRANEQFF,TGTGCCAGCAGCTCAAGCGGGAGGGCGAATGAGCAGTTCTTC
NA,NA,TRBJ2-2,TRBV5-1,CASSPWPKGHPGELFF,TGCGCCAGCAGCCCATGGCCAAAGGGTCATCCCGGGGAGCTGTTTTTT
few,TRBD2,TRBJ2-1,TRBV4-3,CASGRESGNEQFF,TGCGCCAGCGGGCGGGAGAGTGGAAATGAGCAGTTCTTC
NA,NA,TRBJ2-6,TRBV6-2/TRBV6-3,CASQRGDGANVLTF,TGTGCCAGCCAGAGAGGGGATGGGGCCAACGTCCTGACTTTC
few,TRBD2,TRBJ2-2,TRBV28,CASLLAGVTNTGELFF,TGTGCCAGCTTACTAGCGGGAGTTACGAACACCGGGGAGCTGTTTTTT
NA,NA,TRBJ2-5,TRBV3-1,CASSRNLAGNQETQYF,TGTGCCAGCAGCCGGAACTTGGCCGGAAACCAAGAGACCCAGTACTTC
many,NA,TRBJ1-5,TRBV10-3,CAIRADVNQPQHF,TGTGCCATCAGAGCGGACGTGAATCAGCCCCAGCATTTT